These 16 T cell receptor beta chains were sequenced from one sample in a study of technical replicates of blood from a few donors. Profiling relied on immunoSEQ multiplex PCR, and the TCRdb table lists in-frame clones only, not all of them. Of almost 70,000 clones listed, 90% to 95% were seen once; the top ten hold roughly 5%. Source material: PBMCs. The source is a human donor in good health. Some clones in this sample may be carry-over from other donors' samples.

The rearrangement joins TRBV13 to TRBJ2-4; perhaps TRBD2 as D (5 bases). This CDR3 region has 17 residues. Germline CDR1 reads PRHDT; CDR2 reads FYEKMQ (reference sequence). Trimming stripped 4 bases from V and 3 bases from J, with 19 bases between. This CDR3 reads CASSYRRTGLVKNIQYF. CDR3 DNA sequence: TGTGCCAGCAGCTACCGCCGGACGGGGTTGGTCAAAAACATTCAGTACTTC.

The chain is built from TRBV6-1 and TRBJ1-2, with TRBD1 matching over 11 bases. The CDR3 runs to 14 residues. In germline, CDR1 is MNHNS, CDR2 SASEGT. J lost 6 bases, V lost 3 bases, and 3 bases had no gene match. Here the CDR3 DNA reads TGTGCCAGCAGTGAGGACAGGGGGCAGAATGGCTACACCTTC. Its protein is CASSEDRGQNGYTF.

This sequence joins TRBV6-1 and TRBJ1-3, with 7 bases matching TRBD1. The junction had 7 bases not matched to a gene; V was cut back by 7 bases and J by 4 bases. The CDR3 extends over 14 amino acids. The germline CDR1 and CDR2 sequences are MNHNS and SASEGT. The CDR3 is CASTPTGTGNTIYF. As DNA, the CDR3 is TGTGCCAGCACCCCGACAGGGACAGGAAACACCATATATTTT.

This clone has a handful of counts. CDR3 region: CATSREGAGGPYGYTF. As DNA, the CDR3 is TGTGCCACCAGCAGGGAGGGGGCAGGAGGACCCTATGGCTACACCTTC. This chain links TRBV15 with TRBJ1-2; 7 nucleotides align to TRBD1. V was clipped by 3 bases and J by 4 bases; unmatched bases: 11. The germline V gene has CDR1 LNHNV and CDR2 YYDKDF (reference sequence). CDR3 length equals 16 residues.

This chain joins TRBV19 and TRBJ2-7; the D gene is possibly TRBD1 (5 bases). V lost 5 bases and J 5 bases, leaving 13 bases between the germline ends. This CDR3 has 13 residues. In germline, CDR1 is LNHDA, CDR2 SQIVND (reference sequence). CDR3 sequence: CASSHSQGHEQYF. CDR3 coding DNA: TGTGCCAGTAGTCATTCCCAGGGCCACGAGCAGTACTTC.

The chain recombines TRBV10-3 with TRBJ2-3; 10 bases are a match to TRBD2. This CDR3 is built from 14 residues. In germline, CDR1 is ENHRY, CDR2 SYGVKD. The V and J ends lost 3 bases and 6 bases, in that order; junction bases with no gene match: 3. The CDR3 loop reads CAISETTSGDTQYF. For the CDR3, the DNA is TGTGCCATCAGTGAAACGACTAGCGGGGATACGCAGTATTTT.

The chain joins TRBV13 to TRBJ2-7; D gene unclear. Germline CDR1 and CDR2: PRHDT and FYEKMQ (reference sequence). The CDR3 sequence is 14 residues long. V shed 0 bases and J shed 5 bases, with 11 bases lying between them. CDR3 region: CASSLGTARHEQYF. The CDR3 coding sequence is TGTGCCAGCAGCTTAGGCACTGCCCGTCACGAGCAGTACTTC. The variable domain in full, completed from reference TRBV13 and TRBJ2-7, reads AAGVIQSPRHLIKEKRETATLKCYPIPRHDTVYWYQQGPGQDPQFLISFYEKMQSDKGSIPDRFSAQQFSDYHSELNMSSLELGDSALYFCASSLGTARHEQYFGPGTRLTVT.

The chain couples TRBV6-1 to TRBJ2-6; TRBD1 matches at 10 bases. There are 17 residues in the CDR3. Germline values: CDR1 MNHNS, CDR2 SASEGT. Trimming removed 4 bases from V and 4 bases from J; junction bases left unmatched: 7. The CDR3 sequence: CASSGRQGARGANVLTF. The CDR3 bases are TGTGCCAGCAGTGGCAGACAGGGGGCGCGCGGGGCCAACGTCCTGACTTTC.

The chain joins TRBV30 to TRBJ1-2; D possibly corresponds to TRBD1 (5 bases). This CDR3 comprises 13 residues. CDR1 and CDR2 (germline): GTSNPN, SVGIG (reference sequence). Trimming removed 3 bases at V and 4 bases at J, with 12 bases between. CDR3 residues: CAWSRALPYGYTF. Here the CDR3 DNA reads TGTGCCTGGAGCAGGGCCCTACCCTATGGCTACACCTTC.

V and J are TRBV9 and TRBJ1-3; no clear D. The germline CDR1 and CDR2 sequences are SGDLS and YYNGEE. Trimming pared 0 bases from V and 8 bases from J, leaving 12 bases between. The CDR3 totals 14 residues. The CDR3 spells CASSVEWGGHTIYF. Written as DNA, the CDR3 is TGTGCCAGCAGCGTAGAATGGGGAGGGCACACCATATATTTT.

This clone qualifies as medium-sized (0.01 to 0.1%). The chain is built from TRBV7-9 and TRBJ2-3; 11 bases map to TRBD2. The ends lost 7 bases at V and 2 bases at J; junction bases unmatched: 8. This CDR3 has 16 residues. Germline assignment: CDR1 SEHNR and CDR2 FQNEAQ (reference sequence). DNA for the CDR3: TGTGCCAGCACCCCGGGACTAGCGGAGTACACAGATACGCAGTATTTT. Amino acids: CASTPGLAEYTDTQYF.

V and J are TRBV6-5 and TRBJ2-1; D may be TRBD1 (5 bases). CDR3 length: 15 amino acids. Germline values: CDR1 MNHEY, CDR2 SVGAGI. Trimming removed 6 bases from V and 0 bases from J, with 12 bases in between. The CDR3 DNA is TGTGCCAGCAGCTCCTCCGACAGCTCCTACAATGAGCAGTTCTTC. Protein product: CASSSSDSSYNEQFF.

The chain carries TRBV28 and TRBJ1-4; 10 positions match TRBD1. V was pared by 10 bases and J by 9 bases, with 11 bases of the junction left unmatched. Germline V lookup: CDR1 MDHEN, CDR2 SYDVKM. CDR3 length: 14 residues. CDR3 nucleotides: TGTGCCACCCGACAGGGGGCCCTAAGTAAAAAACTGTTTTTT. Its translation is CATRQGALSKKLFF. The variable domain in full, with the rest retrieved from reference TRBV28 and TRBJ1-4, is DVKVTQSSRYLVKRTGEKVFLECVQDMDHENMFWYRQDPGLGLRLIYFSYDVKMKEKGDIPEGYSVSREKKERFSLILESASTNQTSMYLCATRQGALSKKLFFGSGTQLSVL.

V gene TRBV5-1 combines with J gene TRBJ2-5; 7 positions agree with TRBD1. CDR1 SGHRS and CDR2 YFSETQ come from the germline V gene. The CDR3 sequence is 14 residues long. V gave up 4 bases and J gave up 2 bases; unmatched junction bases: 5. CDR3 DNA: TGCGCCAGCAGCCCCCGGGACAGTCAAGAGACCCAGTACTTC. Encoded protein: CASSPRDSQETQYF. The entire variable domain, with the rest obtained from reference TRBV5-1 and TRBJ2-5, is as follows: KAGVTQTPRYLIKTRGQQVTLSCSPISGHRSVSWYQQTPGQGLQFLFEYFSETQRNKGNFPGRFSGRQFSNSRSEMNVSTLELGDSALYLCASSPRDSQETQYFGPGTRLLVL.

This sequence joins TRBV27 and TRBJ1-5; the D gene is possibly TRBD1 (5 bases). There are 16 residues in the CDR3. Germline CDR1 is MNHEY and CDR2 is SMNVEV (reference sequence). V lost 2 bases and J 0 bases, leaving 11 bases between the germline ends. CDR3 amino acids: CASSLTTAYSNQPQHF. The CDR3 nucleotides read TGTGCCAGCAGTTTAACGACAGCGTATAGCAATCAGCCCCAGCATTTT.

This rearrangement joins TRBV5-8 to TRBJ1-5; possible D gene TRBD1, 5 bases. CDR1 and CDR2 (germline): SGHTS, YDEGEE. V was trimmed by 3 bases and J by 7 bases, leaving 11 bases between them. The CDR3 totals 13 residues. CDR3 DNA: TGTGCCAGCAGCTCAGGGTTATACCAGCCCCAGCATTTT. It yields the protein CASSSGLYQPQHF.